The source of this T cell receptor (beta chain) is a study of CD8+CD57+ T cells in acquired aplastic anemia. At the level of the study: DNA per sorted CD4+ or CD8+ sample ranged about 0.2 to 30 ug, averaging about 3.4 ug. Study-wide points: Some 28 CD8+ CDR3 sequences occurred in both the patients and the controls. The CD8+ Simpson's diversity of patients and controls was not significantly different.

By flow cytometry, patients selected for sequencing had shown an expansion of CD8+CD57+ cells. The CDR3 runs to 12 residues. V was cut by 0 bases and J by 10 bases, with 12 bases left in between. The germline V gene encodes CDR1 DFQATT and CDR2 SNEGSKA (reference sequence). The study profiled TCR beta VDJ and CDR3 using genomic DNA as template. Each CDR3 protein gets one entry after TCRdb re-called the reads with MiXCR. Of 80,000 to 100,000 distinct CDR3 sequences listed, 55% to 75% are singletons. Turning to this clonotype: The antigen is unknown.

Sequenced: sorted CD4+, CD8+, or CD8+CD57+ T cells (not recorded which) from PBMCs. The receptor's source is a human donor with aplastic anemia. The chain uses TRBV20-1 and TRBJ1-1, with D tentatively TRBD1 (5 bases). CDR3 amino acids: CSARDKGWVAFF. DNA for the CDR3: TGCAGTGCTAGAGATAAGGGGTGGGTAGCTTTCTTT.